This T cell receptor beta chain was found in a study of shared clonotypes between healthy human individuals. Germline V gene sequence: CDR1 SGHDT, CDR2 YYEEEE. CDR3 size: 16 residues. The V segment lost 4 bases and the J segment 5 bases; nucleotides outside the gene matches: 11. Measured with immunoSEQ multiplex PCR; TCRdb has only the in-frame clones, and not every one. The table shows approximately 600,000 clones, with around 96% occurring only once. As defined, naive CD8 cells were CD45RO-negative and positively selected for CCR7, with terminally differentiated effector memory CD45RA+ cells excluded.

The specimen sequenced was naive CD8+ T cells sorted from blood. The clonotype originates from a woman aged 25 to 45 in good health. The genes are TRBV5-6 and TRBJ2-3, with TRBD1 identical over 9 bases. CDR3 nucleotide sequence: TGTGCCAGCAGCGGAGTACAGGGGGCGAGGGTAGATACGCAGTATTTT. Residues: CASSGVQGARVDTQYF.